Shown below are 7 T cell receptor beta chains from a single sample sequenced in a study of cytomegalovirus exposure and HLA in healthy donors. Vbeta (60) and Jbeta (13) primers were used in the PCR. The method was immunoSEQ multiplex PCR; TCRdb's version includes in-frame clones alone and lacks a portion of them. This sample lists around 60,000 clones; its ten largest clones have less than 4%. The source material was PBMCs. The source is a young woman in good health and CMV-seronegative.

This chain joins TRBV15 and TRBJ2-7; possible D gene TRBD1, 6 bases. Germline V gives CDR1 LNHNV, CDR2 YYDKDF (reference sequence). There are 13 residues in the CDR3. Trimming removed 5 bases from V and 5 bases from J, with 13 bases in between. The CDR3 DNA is TGTGCCACCAGCCTCGGGACAACCGACGAGCAGTACTTC. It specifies CATSLGTTDEQYF.

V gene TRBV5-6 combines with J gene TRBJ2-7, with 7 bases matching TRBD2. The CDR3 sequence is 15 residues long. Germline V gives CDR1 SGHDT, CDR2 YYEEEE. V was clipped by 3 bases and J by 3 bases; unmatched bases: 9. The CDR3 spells CASSSPSSGFYEQYF. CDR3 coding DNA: TGTGCCAGCAGCTCCCCAAGTAGCGGGTTCTACGAGCAGTACTTC.

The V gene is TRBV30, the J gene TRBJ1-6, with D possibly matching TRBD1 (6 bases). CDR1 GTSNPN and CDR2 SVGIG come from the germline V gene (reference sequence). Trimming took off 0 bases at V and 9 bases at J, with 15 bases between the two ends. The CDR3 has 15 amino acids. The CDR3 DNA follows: TGTGCCTGGAGTGTAGGGGGGGGGAACGGTTCACCCCTCCACTTT. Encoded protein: CAWSVGGGNGSPLHF. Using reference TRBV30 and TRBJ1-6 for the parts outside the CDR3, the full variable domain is SQTIHQWPATLVQPVGSPLSLECTVEGTSNPNLYWYRQAAGRGLQLLFYSVGIGQISSEVPQNLSASRPQDRQFILSSKKLLLSDSGFYLCAWSVGGGNGSPLHFGNGTRLTVT.

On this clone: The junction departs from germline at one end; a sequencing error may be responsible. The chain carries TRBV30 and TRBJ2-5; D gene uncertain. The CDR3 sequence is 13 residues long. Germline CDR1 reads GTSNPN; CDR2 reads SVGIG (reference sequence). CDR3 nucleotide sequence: TGTGCCTGGAGAGTGTTAGATAGAGAGAACCAGTACTTC. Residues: CAWRVLDRENQYF. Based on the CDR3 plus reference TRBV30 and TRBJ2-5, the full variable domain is SQTIHQWPATLVQPVGSPLSLECTVEGTSNPNLYWYRQAAGRGLQLLFYSVGIGQISSEVPQNLSASRPQDRQFILSSKKLLLSDSGFYLCAWRVLDRENQYFGPGTRLLVL.

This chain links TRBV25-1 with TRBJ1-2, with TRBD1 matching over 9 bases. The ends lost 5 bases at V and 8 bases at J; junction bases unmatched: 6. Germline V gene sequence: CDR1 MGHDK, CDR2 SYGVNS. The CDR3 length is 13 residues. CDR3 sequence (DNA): TGTGCCAGCAGTCCTCGGACAGGGGAGGGCTACACCTTC. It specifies CASSPRTGEGYTF.

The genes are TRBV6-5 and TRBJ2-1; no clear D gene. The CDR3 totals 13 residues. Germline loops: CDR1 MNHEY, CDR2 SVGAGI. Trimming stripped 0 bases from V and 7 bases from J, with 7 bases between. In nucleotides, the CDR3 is TGTGCCAGCAGTTACTCGGTGAGGAATGAGCAGTTCTTC. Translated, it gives CASSYSVRNEQFF.

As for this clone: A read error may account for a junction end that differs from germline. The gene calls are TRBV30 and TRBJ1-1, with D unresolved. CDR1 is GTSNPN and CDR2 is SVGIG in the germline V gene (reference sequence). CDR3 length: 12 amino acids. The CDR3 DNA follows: TGTGCTTGGGCGGTCATGAACACTGAAGATTTCTTT. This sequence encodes CAWAVMNTEDFF.